This TCR beta chain appears in the sequencing data of a study of blood T cells in healthy people across ages. A second PCR of about 7 to 12 cycles used a sample-barcoded 5' primer and a J-beta primer mix. Every cDNA molecule bore a tag from a template-switch adaptor containing 12 random nucleotides. TCRdb ran MiXCR on the 5' RACE reads and lists one entry per CDR3 protein. The data contain about 720,000 distinct CDR3 sequences, around a quarter of them singletons. Trimming took 2 bases from V and 5 from J; bases not matched to a gene: 3. The germline V gene encodes CDR1 MNHEY and CDR2 SVGAGI. The CDR3 contains 16 residues. These data also formed part of another study, on T cells of mothers and their children.

The source is a boy aged 5-17 years in good health. The gene calls are TRBV6-5 and TRBJ2-1, with TRBD2 identical over 13 bases. Material: blood. CDR3 amino acids: CASSYPLAGGDNEQFF. DNA of the CDR3: TGTGCCAGCAGTTACCCACTAGCGGGGGGGGACAATGAGCAGTTCTTC.